These 25 T cell receptor beta chains share one sample of origin, sequenced in a study of blood T cell repertoires in COVID-19. Profiled with immunoSEQ multiplex PCR; TCRdb holds only in-frame clones, not every one. The table has 25,000 to 30,000 clones, roughly 88% seen once. Specimen: peripheral blood. These receptors all come from a human donor in a cohort sampled during active COVID-19.

The genes are TRBV9 and TRBJ2-3; D possibly corresponds to TRBD2 (6 bases). The CDR3 covers 14 residues. From germline, CDR1 is SGDLS and CDR2 YYNGEE. Trimming removed 0 bases at V and 5 bases at J, with 10 bases between. The CDR3 region has the DNA TGTGCCAGCAGCGTAGGGGGGGTGCTAGATACGCAGTATTTT. Its protein product is CASSVGGVLDTQYF.

V is TRBV7-2 and J is TRBJ1-5; D gene unclear. The CDR3 length is 15 residues. CDR1 SGHTA and CDR2 FQGNSA come from the germline V gene. V gave up 4 bases and J gave up 6 bases, with 16 bases separating them. The CDR3 loop reads CASSSGLGRGQPQHF. The CDR3 region has the DNA TGTGCCAGCAGCTCTGGTCTCGGTCGAGGTCAGCCCCAGCATTTT. Filled out from reference TRBV7-2 and TRBJ1-5, the complete variable domain reads GAGVSQSPSNKVTEKGKDVELRCDPISGHTALYWYRQSLGQGLEFLIYFQGNSAPDKSGLPSDRFSAERTGGSVSTLTIQRTQQEDSAVYLCASSSGLGRGQPQHFGDGTRLSIL.

The genes are TRBV15 and TRBJ2-2, with D possibly TRBD2 on 6 matching bases. V lost 4 bases and J lost 3, with 12 bases in between. This CDR3 comprises 15 residues. Germline CDR1 is LNHNV and CDR2 is YYDKDF (reference sequence). The CDR3 sequence: CATSNRDSYTGELFF. CDR3 nucleotide sequence: TGTGCCACCAGCAACCGGGACTCGTACACCGGGGAGCTGTTTTTT.

This chain connects TRBV12-5 to TRBJ2-5; possible D gene TRBD2, 7 bases. The V gene's germline CDR1 is LGHNT and CDR2 FRNRAP. V lost 1 base to trimming and J lost 3 bases, with 12 bases between them. This CDR3 is built from 15 residues. The CDR3 region has the DNA TGTGCTAGTGGTTTGGGAAGGGGGGGAAAAGAGACCCAGTACTTC. This encodes CASGLGRGGKETQYF.

This clone was observed a handful of times. The chain uses TRBV12-3 or TRBV12-4 and TRBJ2-7; weak D call: TRBD2 (5 bases). The CDR3 is made up of 12 amino acids. Trimming removed 3 bases at V and 5 bases at J, with 8 bases between. CDR3 bases: TGTGCCAGCAGTTTTACCGGGAACGAGCAGTACTTC. Translation gives CASSFTGNEQYF.

The chain couples TRBV3-1 (or the pseudogene TRBV3-2) to TRBJ2-3; D might be TRBD1 (6 bases). Trimming shortened V by 1 base and J by 3 bases, and 20 bases separated the two germline ends. This CDR3 is 18 amino acids long. Germline CDR1 reads LGHDT; CDR2 reads YNNKEL (reference sequence). The CDR3 reads CASSQAFRMWGLTDTQYF. The CDR3 nucleotides read TGTGCCAGCAGCCAAGCGTTTAGGATGTGGGGGCTGACAGATACGCAGTATTTT.

V gene TRBV11-2 combines with J gene TRBJ1-4; no definite D call. Germline CDR1 SGHAT, CDR2 FQNNGV. V lost 6 bases and J lost 6, with 8 bases in between. The CDR3 runs 12 residues. For the CDR3, the DNA is TGTGCCAGCAGACGGCGGGATGAAAAACTGTTTTTT. This translates into CASRRRDEKLFF.

The chain uses TRBV6-4 and TRBJ1-1, with D perhaps TRBD1 (5 bases). Trimming shortened V by 6 bases and J by 1 base, and 12 bases separated the two germline ends. This CDR3 spans 14 amino acids. Germline V gives CDR1 MRHNA, CDR2 SNTAGT. The CDR3 reads CASSPSGENTEAFF. DNA of the CDR3: TGTGCCAGCAGCCCCTCGGGGGAGAACACTGAAGCTTTCTTT.

The rearrangement joins TRBV9 to TRBJ2-5; D perhaps matches TRBD2 (7 bases). V lost 0 bases and J 5 bases, leaving 14 bases between the germline ends. The CDR3 runs 15 residues. The germline gives CDR1 SGDLS, CDR2 YYNGEE. The CDR3 here is CASSVAGGLQETQYF. The CDR3 DNA reads as TGTGCCAGCAGCGTAGCGGGGGGCCTCCAGGAGACCCAGTACTTC.

The chain has TRBV11-2 and TRBJ2-7, with 8 bases identical to TRBD2. The CDR3 is made up of 16 amino acids. Germline CDR1 SGHAT, CDR2 FQNNGV. With V trimmed by 6 bases and J by 0 bases, 10 bases remained unmatched. CDR3 coding DNA: TGTGCCAGCAGAGAAAGAGCGGGGGCGATCTCCTACGAGCAGTACTTC. As protein: CASRERAGAISYEQYF.

V and J are TRBV5-1 and TRBJ2-7, with a tentative D call TRBD2 (5 bases). Germline assignment: CDR1 SGHRS and CDR2 YFSETQ. The CDR3 spans 13 residues. V was pared by 4 bases and J by 4 bases, with 12 bases between. CDR3: CASSPGLDYEQYF. The CDR3 nucleotides are TGCGCCAGCAGCCCCGGACTCGATTACGAGCAGTACTTC. The variable domain in full, completed from reference TRBV5-1 and TRBJ2-7, reads KAGVTQTPRYLIKTRGQQVTLSCSPISGHRSVSWYQQTPGQGLQFLFEYFSETQRNKGNFPGRFSGRQFSNSRSEMNVSTLELGDSALYLCASSPGLDYEQYFGPGTRLTVT.

This clone occurred a few times. The chain has TRBV21-1 and TRBJ2-5; TRBD1, the table's D call, lacks a check against the DNA. TRBV21-1 is recorded as a pseudogene. The CDR3 totals 16 residues. CDR3 protein: CASSKETGGGQETQYF. The CDR3, as DNA: TGTGCCAGCAGCAAAGAAACAGGGGGGGGCCAAGAGACCCAGTACTTC.

The chain combines TRBV27 with TRBJ2-3; 7 nucleotides match TRBD1. CDR1 is MNHEY and CDR2 is SMNVEV in the germline V gene (reference sequence). This CDR3 region has 19 residues. With V trimmed by 5 bases and J by 0 bases, 17 bases remained unmatched. CDR3 residues: CASSTNNPSDRASTDTQYF. CDR3 nucleotide sequence: TGTGCCAGCAGTACAAATAACCCATCCGACAGGGCTAGCACAGATACGCAGTATTTT.

V gene TRBV9 combines with J gene TRBJ1-3; D unresolved. The ends were cut back, 4 bases at V and 4 bases at J, with 9 bases in the middle. Germline V gene lookup returns CDR1 SGDLS and CDR2 YYNGEE. The CDR3 loop spans 13 amino acids. CDR3 sequence (DNA): TGTGCCAGCAGCCTACCCGGGGGAAACACCATATATTTT. Translation gives CASSLPGGNTIYF.

This chain joins TRBV18 and TRBJ1-2; no clear D gene. This CDR3 is 14 amino acids long. V lost 2 bases and J lost 8, with 15 bases in between. Germline CDR1 KGHSH, CDR2 LQKENI. CDR3 nucleotides: TGTGCCAGCTCACCAGGAGGTGCGAATAGGGGCTACACCTTC. This codes for CASSPGGANRGYTF.

The chain recombines TRBV27 with TRBJ1-5; unclear D gene. Trimming stripped 5 bases from V and 7 bases from J, with 12 bases between. CDR3 length equals 13 residues. Germline CDR1 is MNHEY and CDR2 is SMNVEV (reference sequence). The CDR3 loop is CASSPTRGQPQHF. CDR3 nucleotide sequence: TGTGCCAGCAGTCCGACCCGGGGACAGCCCCAGCATTTT.

CDR3 nucleotide sequence: TGTGCCAGCAGGACACGATTCTACGAGCAGTACTTC. It encodes CASRTRFYEQYF. J is TRBJ2-7 and V is TRBV6-5; D call uncertain. The CDR3 has 12 amino acids. V was clipped by 6 bases and J by 3 bases, with 9 bases between them. Germline-derived CDR1 and CDR2 are MNHEY and SVGAGI.

The chain joins TRBV19 to TRBJ2-7, with 9 bases aligning to TRBD1. Germline V CDR1 and CDR2: LNHDA, SQIVND (reference sequence). V lost 9 bases and J lost 4; bases outside the gene matches: 13. The CDR3 spans 15 residues. CDR3 in DNA: TGTGCCAGCTCCCCCATCCGGGACAGGGTTTACGAGCAGTACTTC. Translated: CASSPIRDRVYEQYF.

V usage is TRBV19 and J usage is TRBJ1-3; D is ambiguous. The CDR3 consists of 14 residues. The germline V gene has CDR1 LNHDA and CDR2 SQIVND (reference sequence). Trimming took off 4 bases at V and 3 bases at J, with 10 bases between the two ends. The CDR3 sequence is CASSSEGFGNTIYF. DNA for the CDR3: TGTGCCAGTAGTAGTGAGGGTTTTGGAAACACCATATATTTT.

This chain uses TRBV11-2 with TRBJ1-5; 7 bases are shared with TRBD1. The CDR3 contains 18 residues. After removal of 6 bases from V and 2 bases from J, the junction contained 16 bases not matched to a gene. Looked up from germline, CDR1 is SGHAT and CDR2 is FQNNGV. CDR3 sequence (DNA): TGTGCCAGCAGGCCGAGGTCAGCACAGGGGTCTCGCAATCAGCCCCAGCATTTT. Translated: CASRPRSAQGSRNQPQHF.

CDR3 in amino acids: CASSGRTSGSYEQYF. The CDR3 DNA reads as TGTGCCAGCAGCGGCCGGACTAGCGGCTCCTACGAGCAGTACTTC. This chain links TRBV9 with TRBJ2-7; 10 positions agree with TRBD2. The V segment lost 3 bases and the J segment 0 bases; nucleotides outside the gene matches: 3. The germline V gene encodes CDR1 SGDLS and CDR2 YYNGEE. The CDR3 runs to 15 residues.

The gene calls are TRBV4-3 and TRBJ1-6; D gene ambiguous. Trimming took off 3 bases at V and 4 bases at J, with 13 bases between the two ends. The CDR3 is 16 amino acids. Germline loops: CDR1 LGHNA, CDR2 YSLEER. The CDR3, as DNA: TGCGCCAGCAGCCAGGAGGCTAGGGCGTATAATTCACCCCTCCACTTT. Its translation is CASSQEARAYNSPLHF.

This chain connects TRBV5-1 to TRBJ2-1, with 7 nucleotides matching TRBD2. With V trimmed by 1 base and J by 5 bases, 3 bases remained unmatched. Germline-derived CDR1 and CDR2 are SGHRS and YFSETQ. The CDR3 has 14 amino acids. The DNA of the CDR3 is TGCGCCAGCAGCTTGCCGGGGGGAAACAATGAGCAGTTCTTC. Protein: CASSLPGGNNEQFF. The entire variable domain, with the rest obtained from reference TRBV5-1 and TRBJ2-1, is as follows: KAGVTQTPRYLIKTRGQQVTLSCSPISGHRSVSWYQQTPGQGLQFLFEYFSETQRNKGNFPGRFSGRQFSNSRSEMNVSTLELGDSALYLCASSLPGGNNEQFFGPGTRLTVL.

The chain has TRBV5-1 and TRBJ1-4; D is ambiguous. Trimming cost V 0 bases and J 8 bases, with 8 bases left between them. CDR3 length: 13 amino acids. Germline V gene data show CDR1 as SGHRS and CDR2 as YFSETQ. The CDR3: CASSLESTEKLFF. For the CDR3, the DNA is TGCGCCAGCAGCTTGGAGTCGACAGAAAAACTGTTTTTT.

This rearrangement joins TRBV7-9 to TRBJ2-1, with TRBD2 matching over 7 bases. Germline assignment: CDR1 SEHNR and CDR2 FQNEAQ (reference sequence). The V segment lost 5 bases and the J segment 8 bases; nucleotides outside the gene matches: 12. There are 15 residues in the CDR3. CDR3 DNA: TGTGCCAGCAGCCCCCCCGGGACTATAACACATGAGCAGTTCTTC. Protein: CASSPPGTITHEQFF.